This T cell receptor (beta chain) was retrieved from a study of blood T cell repertoires in COVID-19. About the research overall: COVID-19 samples, acute and convalescent, were from the United States, Italy and Spain. The cDNA or gDNA used as material had been derived from T cells, B-cell-depleted T cells, or PBMCs.

Profiled with immunoSEQ multiplex PCR; TCRdb holds only in-frame clones, not every one. This sample has 150,000 to 200,000 clones, with over 80% found just once. The V and J ends lost 0 bases and 7 bases respectively, with 11 bases between them. Germline V gene lookup returns CDR1 SGHRS and CDR2 YFSETQ. This CDR3 is built from 13 residues. The sequencing sample was made of peripheral blood. The rearrangement uses TRBV5-1 and TRBJ2-7, with D possibly matching TRBD1 (5 bases). The TCR originated in a woman between 50 and 59 years old with acute or convalescent COVID-19. The CDR3 region is CASSLVAGREQYF. The CDR3 DNA is TGCGCCAGCAGCTTGGTGGCAGGGCGTGAGCAGTACTTC.